The clone carrying this T cell receptor (beta chain) was seen a handful of times. The sample is drawn from a study of T-cell memory formation after mild COVID-19. TCR alpha and TCR beta cDNA libraries with sample barcodes and UMIs came from 5'RACE using constant-segment primers. Each CDR3 protein gets one entry after TCRdb re-called the 5' RACE reads with MiXCR. This sample has a few hundred thousand distinct CDR3 sequences, with 25% to 30% found just once. V lost 3 bases to trimming and J lost 5 bases, with 8 bases between them. CDR1 and CDR2 from the germline V gene are SGHVS and FNYEAQ. The CDR3 has 12 amino acids.

The sequence was collected from an adult woman who had mild COVID-19 (a few samples of this study predate the infection). Cell type and time point are not known. The sequencing input was PBMCs or a T cell subset sorted from them (not recorded which). The V call is TRBV7-6, the J call TRBJ2-7; either TRBD1 or TRBD2 may supply D (5 bases each). The CDR3, as DNA: TGTGCCAGCAGCTTCAGGGACCACGAGCAGTACTTC. It is translated as CASSFRDHEQYF.